Listed below are T cell receptor beta chains from one sample, sequenced in a study of cytomegalovirus exposure and HLA in healthy donors. TCRdb keeps only in-frame clones here, not all; method: immunoSEQ multiplex PCR. The sample gives approximately 140,000 clones, just under 75% of which show up once; 1.5% to 2% is in the top ten. Material for sequencing was PBMCs. The receptors here all came from a woman between 18 and 29 years old in good health and CMV-seronegative. The conserved cysteine and the conserved F or W are not part of the CDR3 here. D genes are given only for firm matches.

TRBV11-3	TRBJ1-2	-	ASSPVGQTNYGYT
TRBV6-5	TRBJ1-5	-	ASSASQGHQPQH
TRBV6-1	TRBJ2-2	TRBD1	ASSAGQGLNTGELF
TRBV19	TRBJ1-1	TRBD1	ASRGQGEGRAEAF
TRBV25-1	TRBJ2-2	-	ASSGRNPLATGELF
TRBV30	TRBJ2-1	-	AWAREGGLYNEQF
TRBV7-7	TRBJ1-1	-	ASSLNSNTEAF
TRBV15	TRBJ1-5	TRBD1	ATSSYRGSIGNQPQH
TRBV11-2	TRBJ2-7	TRBD1	ASSLVSLGQGAYEQY
TRBV5-1	TRBJ2-3	TRBD2	ASSPGTTRDTQY